A single sample is the source of the 11 T cell receptor beta chains below, sequenced in a study of PD-1 blockade in mismatch repair-deficient tumors. The assay was immunoSEQ multiplex PCR, and TCRdb's table has in-frame clones only and misses some. The sample includes more than 50,000 clones, approximately 89% of them seen just once. The material was peripheral blood, obtained 52 weeks after starting pembrolizumab. These receptors all stem from an adult with mismatch repair-deficient cancer.

Only a few counts were recorded for this clone. CDR3 region: CASKGRVPSGNTIYF. The CDR3 bases are TGTGCCAGCAAGGGACGGGTACCTTCTGGAAACACCATATATTTT. The rearrangement joins TRBV21-1 to TRBJ1-3. TRBV21-1 represents a pseudogene. This CDR3 is built from 15 residues.

V is TRBV28 and J is TRBJ2-6; 12 bases agree with TRBD2. This CDR3 contains 20 residues. Germline V gene sequence: CDR1 MDHEN, CDR2 SYDVKM. The V segment lost 0 bases and the J segment 0 bases; nucleotides outside the gene matches: 6. The CDR3 DNA reads as TGTGCCAGCAGTTTATGGGACCTAGCGGGAGGGAGCTCTGGGGCCAACGTCCTGACTTTC. This sequence encodes CASSLWDLAGGSSGANVLTF.

This clone appeared a single time. This sequence joins TRBV4-1 and TRBJ2-3, with no clear D. The V end was cut by 2 bases, the J end by 2 bases, with 2 bases between. The germline CDR1 and CDR2 sequences are MGHRA and YSYEKL. The CDR3 is 12 residues long. The CDR3 region has the DNA TGCGCCAGCAGCCAACTCACAGATACGCAGTATTTT. This sequence encodes CASSQLTDTQYF.

Written as DNA, the CDR3 is TGTGCCAGCAGCCAATCTAGCGGGAGAAAGACCCAGTACTTC. Residues: CASSQSSGRKTQYF. This chain joins TRBV16 and TRBJ2-5; 9 bases are a match to TRBD2. The CDR3 is 14 amino acids. With 0 bases clipped from V and 6 bases from J, the junction kept 2 bases outside the gene matches. CDR1 and CDR2 (germline): KGHSY, FQNENV.

The chain couples TRBV29-1 to TRBJ1-2, with D possibly being TRBD1 (6 bases). Per the germline V gene, CDR1 is SQVTM and CDR2 is ANQGSEA. The V end lost 2 bases, the J end lost 3 bases, and 10 bases lay between the germline ends. The length of the CDR3 is 13 residues. CDR3 in amino acids: CSVETGLDYGYTF. CDR3 in DNA: TGCAGCGTTGAAACAGGGCTAGACTATGGCTACACCTTC.

The chain employs TRBV11-3 and TRBJ2-1; 13 bases agree with TRBD2. The CDR3 runs 17 residues. V lost 5 bases, J lost 1 base, and 5 bases stayed unmatched. Germline V gives CDR1 SGHNT, CDR2 YENEEA. In DNA, the CDR3 is TGTGCCAGCAGCCTTCGACTAGCGGGAGGATCCTACAATGAGCAGTTCTTC. It yields the protein CASSLRLAGGSYNEQFF.

The rearrangement joins TRBV21-1 to TRBJ2-7; the table calls TRBD1, which could not be checked here. TRBV21-1 is designated a pseudogene. The CDR3 is 17 residues long. CDR3 region: CASSLRWDSESSYEQYF. CDR3 bases: TGTGCCAGCAGCTTAAGGTGGGACAGCGAAAGCTCCTACGAGCAGTACTTC.

The J gene is TRBJ1-1, the V gene TRBV5-1; possibly TRBD1 for D (5 bases). The CDR3 is 16 amino acids. V lost 1 base and J lost 6, with 19 bases in between. The germline CDR1 and CDR2 sequences are SGHRS and YFSETQ. The CDR3 spells CASSLFAWARDPEAFF. The CDR3 DNA reads TGCGCCAGCAGCTTGTTTGCCTGGGCACGGGACCCTGAAGCTTTCTTT. Using reference TRBV5-1 and TRBJ1-1 for the parts outside the CDR3, the full variable domain is KAGVTQTPRYLIKTRGQQVTLSCSPISGHRSVSWYQQTPGQGLQFLFEYFSETQRNKGNFPGRFSGRQFSNSRSEMNVSTLELGDSALYLCASSLFAWARDPEAFFGQGTRLTVV.

J is TRBJ2-1 and V is TRBV9, with 15 bases matching TRBD2. Germline assignment: CDR1 SGDLS and CDR2 YYNGEE. The CDR3 loop spans 18 amino acids. V lost 4 bases to trimming and J lost 6 bases; unmatched junction nucleotides: 11. CDR3 coding DNA: TGTGCCAGCAGCCCTAGCGGGACTAGCGGGGGGTGGGGCAATGAGCAGTTCTTC. It codes for CASSPSGTSGGWGNEQFF.

The genes are TRBV19 and TRBJ2-7; possible D gene TRBD1, 6 bases. From germline, CDR1 is LNHDA and CDR2 SQIVND (reference sequence). Trimming cost V 6 bases and J 0 bases, with 9 bases left between them. CDR3 size: 13 residues. This CDR3 is CASSLDSSYEQYF. CDR3 nucleotide sequence: TGTGCCAGTAGCCTGGACAGCTCCTACGAGCAGTACTTC.

J is TRBJ1-2 and V is TRBV13; no reliable D call. In germline, CDR1 is PRHDT, CDR2 FYEKMQ (reference sequence). The CDR3 sequence is 15 residues long. V shed 1 base and J shed 0 bases, with 9 bases lying between them. CDR3 sequence reads: CASSLARDPNYGYTF. CDR3 sequence (DNA): TGTGCCAGCAGCTTAGCTCGGGATCCTAACTATGGCTACACCTTC.